This TCR beta chain was sequenced during a study of identifying expanded T cells in peripheral blood. Notes on the study in general: Technical replicates showed around 1.2 changed clones; about 2 weeks around 15; four weeks 19.

Concerning this clone itself: Its target is unknown.

The method was immunoSEQ multiplex PCR; TCRdb's version includes in-frame clones alone and lacks a portion of them. The table shows over 90,000 clones, with approximately 88% occurring only once. Healthy donors had no documented immune events, such as infections, while sampled. V lost 10 bases and J lost 10; bases outside the gene matches: 10. This CDR3 comprises 12 residues. CDR1 ENHRY and CDR2 SYGVKD come from the germline V gene. The clonotype originates from a person aged 18 to 75 in good health. The chain carries TRBV10-3 and TRBJ2-1, with 7 positions matching TRBD1. Sequenced material: blood. The CDR3 DNA is TGTGCCAGCGCCGGACAGGTCGGAGAGCAGTTCTTC. It yields the protein CASAGQVGEQFF.